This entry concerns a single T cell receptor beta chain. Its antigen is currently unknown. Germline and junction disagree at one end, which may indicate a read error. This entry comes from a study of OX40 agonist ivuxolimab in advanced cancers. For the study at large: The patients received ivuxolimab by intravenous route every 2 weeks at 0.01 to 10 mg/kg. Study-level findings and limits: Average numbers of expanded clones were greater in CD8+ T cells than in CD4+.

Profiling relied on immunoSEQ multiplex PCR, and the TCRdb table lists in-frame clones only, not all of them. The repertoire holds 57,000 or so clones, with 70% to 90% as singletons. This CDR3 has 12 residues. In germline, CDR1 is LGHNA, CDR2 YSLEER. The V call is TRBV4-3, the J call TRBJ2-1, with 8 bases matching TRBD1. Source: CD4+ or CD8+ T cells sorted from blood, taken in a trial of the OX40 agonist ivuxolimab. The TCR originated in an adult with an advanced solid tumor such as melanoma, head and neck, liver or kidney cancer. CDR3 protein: CASSQDMGQAIF. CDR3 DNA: TGCGCCAGCAGCCAAGATATGGGACAGGCGATCTTC.